A single T cell receptor beta chain is shown here with its context. The antigen is not known. This sample was included in a study of T-cell reconstitution after alpha-beta-depleted transplantation in children. Regarding the study as a whole: Expanded graft clones numbering several hundred reportedly gave rise to alpha-beta T cells about two months after transplant.

The TCRbeta library incorporated unique molecular identifiers. TCRdb re-derived calls from the PCR reads in MiXCR, one entry per CDR3 protein. This table has about 590,000 distinct CDR3 sequences, roughly 13% appearing once. V shed 4 bases and J 1 base; nucleotides not matched to a gene: 7. The CDR3 spans 15 residues. CDR1 is SGDLS, CDR2 YYNGEE, per germline. This TCR was sampled from a male patient between 10 and 17 years old who had a stem cell transplant for acute myeloid leukemia, so the T cells may come from the graft donor. The sample was PBMCs, mostly from graft donor cells, taken 360 days after TCRalphabeta/CD19-depleted stem cell transplant. The rearrangement links TRBV9 to TRBJ2-5; 7 positions agree with TRBD1. For the CDR3, the DNA is TGTGCCAGCAGCCCGCGACAGGGCCGCCAAGAGACCCAGTACTTC. Protein sequence: CASSPRQGRQETQYF.